This is a list of T cell receptor beta chains from one sample in a study of T cells in Graves' hyperthyroidism and ophthalmopathy. Each CDR3 protein gets one entry after TCRdb re-called the multiplex PCR reads with MiXCR. Of about 96,000 distinct CDR3 sequences listed, over 50% are singletons. The sample comprised blood. The receptor set was obtained from a woman between 35 and 50 years old with Graves' hyperthyroidism. Both conserved end residues are part of each CDR3. A D gene is named only where the DNA matches it firmly. Some rows have no size entry. The others give once, few or many, or a class for an expanded clone.

cdr3_length	clone_size	j_call	d_call	v_call	cdr3_nt	cdr3_aa
15	many	TRBJ1-4	TRBD1	TRBV12-3/TRBV12-4	TGTGCCAGCAGTTTATCTACAGGGGGGAAGGAAAAACTGTTTTTT	CASSLSTGGKEKLFF
16	NA	TRBJ2-7	TRBD2	TRBV7-9	TGTGCCAGCAGCTTAAGACTAGCGGGAGAATTCTACGAGCAGTACTTC	CASSLRLAGEFYEQYF
13	many	TRBJ1-5	NA	TRBV20-1	TGCAGTGCTAGAGTTGGGGGGCTTCAGCCCCAGCATTTT	CSARVGGLQPQHF
15	few	TRBJ2-6	NA	TRBV27	TGTGCCAGCAGCTCCATCGGACAGGGGGCCAACGTCCTGACTTTC	CASSSIGQGANVLTF
12	NA	TRBJ1-3	NA	TRBV29-1	TGCAGTTTAGCGGGTTCTGGAAACACCATATATTTT	CSLAGSGNTIYF
14	NA	TRBJ1-2	NA	TRBV7-9	TGTGCCAGCAGCGCCCAGACCGGGGGGCAGGGCTACACCTTC	CASSAQTGGQGYTF
14	many	TRBJ2-7	NA	TRBV4-1	TGCGCCAGCAGCCAAGATTATGGCAACTACGAGCAGTACTTC	CASSQDYGNYEQYF
13	NA	TRBJ2-7	TRBD1	TRBV29-1	TGCAGCTGGGGGACAGGGGGTTCCTACGAGCAGTACTTC	CSWGTGGSYEQYF
14	NA	TRBJ2-2	TRBD1	TRBV29-1	TGCAGCGGACAGGGCCTCACGGACACCGGGGAGCTGTTTTTT	CSGQGLTDTGELFF
15	NA	TRBJ1-5	TRBD1	TRBV5-1	TGTGCCAGCAGCTTAGGGACAGGGGGCGCAGAGACCCAGCATTTT	CASSLGTGGAETQHF
14	NA	TRBJ2-5	TRBD1	TRBV7-6	TGTGCTAGCAGCCCAGGGACAGGGGAACAGACCCAGTACTTC	CASSPGTGEQTQYF
13	NA	TRBJ2-7	TRBD2	TRBV7-9	TGTGCCAGCAGCATACTAGCGGGAGGCGAGCAGTACTTC	CASSILAGGEQYF
16	NA	TRBJ2-5	TRBD2	TRBV30	TGTGCCTGGAGTGTAGGAGCGGGAGTTACTGGGGAGACCCAGTACTTC	CAWSVGAGVTGETQYF
14	many	TRBJ2-3	TRBD2	TRBV20-1	TGCAGTGCTAGCCGGGAGGGAGGCACAGATACGCAGTATTTT	CSASREGGTDTQYF
13	NA	TRBJ1-1	NA	TRBV10-3	TGTGCCATCAAGTGGACAGTTAACACTGAAGCTTTCTTT	CAIKWTVNTEAFF
15	many	TRBJ2-7	NA	TRBV7-6	TGTGCCAGCAGCATCCAAAGCGGATTCTCCTACGAGCAGTACTTC	CASSIQSGFSYEQYF
13	few	TRBJ1-5	TRBD1	TRBV5-1	TGTGCCAGCAGCTTGCAGGGGGGACAGCCCCAGCACTTT	CASSLQGGQPQHF